This TCR beta chain was identified during a study of T cell responses to AZD1222 COVID-19 vaccine. Measured with immunoSEQ multiplex PCR; TCRdb has only the in-frame clones, and not every one. The sample lists some 110,000 clones, about nine tenths occurring once. Points on this clone: Its antigen is not identified.

Findings and caveats of the study: Increases in Spike-specific TCR breadth and depth were seen after two AZD1222 doses. Donors, mostly white British, included more females; clonal diversity was possibly underestimated. The CD4 TCRs associated with vaccination extended across spike and predominated at 160-218 and 743-854.

Germline CDR1 SGHTS, CDR2 YDEGEE. V was pared by 0 bases and J by 2 bases, with 10 bases between. There are 15 residues in the CDR3. The source of this sequence is an adult who received the AZD1222 COVID-19 vaccine. The specimen was peripheral blood, collected 28 days after the second AZD1222 dose. The chain recombines TRBV5-8 with TRBJ2-3, with no clear D. CDR3 in DNA: TGTGCCAGCAGCTTGGGGCCGGTAGACACAGATACGCAGTATTTT. Translated, it gives CASSLGPVDTDTQYF.